A single T cell receptor (beta chain) is shown here with its context. This clone has more than one count but fewer than ten. Its antigen target is currently unknown. The input lacks base qualities; no much larger clone sits a single base away. V is shortened by 8 bases, J by 9 bases, and the region joining them spans 20 bases. From a lookup of the germline V gene (reference sequence), CDR1 and CDR2 are SEHNR and FQNEAQ. There are 14 amino acids in the CDR3, from cysteine to phenylalanine inclusive. Only the CDR3 portion is preserved as DNA: 42 bases, with reading frame beginning at the first base. The library was made by the immunoSEQ multiplex PCR assay. RNA was extracted from all samples and reverse transcribed into cDNA as template for TCR sequencing. First-strand cDNA was synthesized using SuperScript III with a 2:1 mix of oligo-dT and random hexamers. A synthetic immune receptor repertoire was used to assess amplification bias, and residual bias was removed computationally. The study's processing was this. Raw reads were preprocessed to remove errors, and CDR3 was defined according to IMGT conventions as the region from the conserved cysteine to phenylalanine. To get clonality, Shannon entropy was normalized by log2 of the number of productive unique TCRs and the result was subtracted from 1. Whether each scalp clone was CD4 or CD8 was inferred by checking scalp TCRbeta sequences against the CD4 and CD8 repertoires from sorted blood. Not all clones reach the TCRdb copy of this immuneACCESS table, which keeps in-frame sequences only. Checked studies attribute under half of the gap to unresolved V genes and leave the rest unexplained. V and J calls and clone size are given by that table; D and trimming were obtained from the DNA. The sample has over 90,000 clones on record, around 84% of them singletons. Together, the top ten hold 11% of the sample.

The data are from a study of CD8+ T cells in alopecia areata (dated by TCRdb to the late 2010s). General notes on the study: The treated patients, all with moderate-to-severe alopecia areata, were enrolled in an open-label pilot trial of oral tofacitinib given at 5 to 10 mg twice daily. Tofacitinib was given for 6 to 18 months, followed by 6 months of follow-up off drug to assess delayed response and recurrence. For the treated patients, the SALT score, which quantifies what percentage of scalp surface area is affected, served as the measure of disease severity. To study T cell clonal expansion in alopecia areata, the researchers applied high-throughput TCRbeta sequencing to both the C3H/HeJ mouse model and human patients. Human TCRbeta sequencing covered scalp tissue and sorted CD4+ and CD8+ peripheral blood T cells from patchy and totalis/universalis alopecia areata patients and healthy controls. Biopsies were taken from tofacitinib-treated patients at baseline and again at 4 and 24 weeks into treatment, and several of those patients also had a later scalp biopsy. Scalp clonality was compared among normal scalp (n=4), patchy alopecia areata scalp (n=8), and alopecia totalis/universalis scalp (n=8). RNA was extracted with the PAXgene miRNA kit for fixed scalp, the miRNeasy kit for PBMCs, and the RNeasy kit for mouse skin. Amplification of TCRbeta CDR3 regions was done by immunoSEQ multiplex PCR using 35 Vbeta forward primers and 13 Jbeta reverse primers.

General conclusions and limits of the study: TCR sequences shared between patients were less clear than in mice, possibly partly because of HLA diversity in the patient population. Tofacitinib significantly decreased scalp clonality and the number of expanded CD8+ clones among the top 100 scalp clones. Resident alphabeta T cells in normal human skin are also sequenced, complicating scalp TCR repertoire analysis, unlike mouse skin dominated by gammadelta T cells. Compared with normal scalp, lesional scalp had higher clonality and more expanded CD8+ clones, particularly in alopecia totalis/universalis, a pattern that suggests antigenic drive. During tofacitinib treatment, many expanded lesional clones stuck around in both scalp and blood, and this persistence may partly explain why relapse happens after treatment is stopped. The treated cohort was small, with a single nonresponder, so links between baseline CD8+ expansion and response need larger studies.

The sample's treatment or condition, from its label and the paper: oral pan-JAK inhibitor, 5-10 mg twice daily. Lesional scalp punch biopsies and peripheral blood were obtained from alopecia areata patients. After PBMCs were isolated by density centrifugation and stained for CD3, CD4 and CD8, a FACSAria was used to sort CD4+ and CD8+ T cells. This specimen consisted of CD8+ T cells sorted from blood, obtained at week 34, from a patient treated with tofacitinib. Recombination linked TRBV7-9 to TRBJ2-1; the D region possibly corresponds to TRBD2 (6 bases align). The receptor was isolated from a human donor with alopecia areata. The CDR3 protein is CASFEVSGWGEQFF. The sequenced DNA is TGTGCCAGCTTCGAGGTTAGCGGATGGGGTGAGCAGTTCTTC.